The next 15 T cell receptor beta chains were all read from a single sample in a study of T cells in Graves' hyperthyroidism and ophthalmopathy. Amplification of TCR beta CDR3 regions was performed using RNA transcripts as template. An initial round of RT-PCR targeting the TCR CDR3 relied on the HTBI primer set. MiXCR, applied by TCRdb to the multiplex PCR reads, yields one record per CDR3 protein. This sample has approximately 300,000 distinct CDR3 sequences, with roughly a fifth found just once. Sequences were obtained from blood. These receptor sequences come from a man aged 45-65 years with Graves' ophthalmopathy.

Ten or more counts support this clonotype. The V call is TRBV12-3 or TRBV12-4, the J call TRBJ2-2; tentatively, D is TRBD1 (8 bases). V lost 3 bases and J 6 bases, leaving 17 bases between the germline ends. CDR3 length equals 16 residues. The CDR3 loop is CASSFGGAGGPGELFF. In DNA form, the CDR3 reads TGTGCCAGCAGTTTTGGGGGGGCAGGGGGCCCCGGGGAGCTGTTTTTT.

The chain carries TRBV6-1 and TRBJ2-5; D uncertain. Germline-derived CDR1 and CDR2 are MNHNS and SASEGT. CDR3 size: 12 residues. V was pared by 6 bases and J by 3 bases, with 8 bases between. The CDR3 coding sequence is TGTGCCAGCAGCTCGGGTGAAGAGACCCAGTACTTC. It translates to CASSSGEETQYF.

The sample holds a few counts of this clonotype. CDR3: CASSSSPTSGPVLRGEQFF. CDR3 in DNA: TGTGCCAGCAGTTCCTCCCCAACTAGCGGCCCCGTTCTTAGGGGTGAGCAGTTCTTC. The J gene is TRBJ2-1, the V gene TRBV12-3 or TRBV12-4; 8 nucleotides agree with TRBD2. The trim removed 4 bases at V and 9 bases at J, leaving 23 bases unmatched. The CDR3 sequence is 19 residues long.

In its sample, this clonotype was seen many times. V gene TRBV2 combines with J gene TRBJ1-5; D gene uncertain. This CDR3 is built from 13 residues. Trimming removed 1 base from V and 7 bases from J, with 8 bases in between. Germline V lookup: CDR1 SNHLY, CDR2 FYNNEI. DNA of the CDR3: TGTGCCAGCAGTGAAGGGCTTTGGCAGCCCCAGCATTTT. Translated, it gives CASSEGLWQPQHF.

This clonotype was detected ten times or more. Here the CDR3 reads CATSDSLGGEQYF. CDR3 in DNA: TGTGCCACCAGTGATAGCCTTGGGGGCGAGCAGTACTTC. The chain couples TRBV24-1 to TRBJ2-7; the D gene could be TRBD1 or TRBD2 (5 bases each). The CDR3 length is 13 residues. V lost 3 bases and J 6 bases, leaving 11 bases between the germline ends. Germline V lookup: CDR1 KGHDR, CDR2 SFDVKD.

This clonotype was observed a handful of times. Here the CDR3 DNA reads TGCAGCGTTGAAGATCTGGGACAGGGGACAGGAGATACGCAGTATTTT. This sequence encodes CSVEDLGQGTGDTQYF. The chain combines TRBV29-1 with TRBJ2-3; 10 bases agree with TRBD1. V lost 0 bases to trimming and J lost 5 bases; unmatched junction nucleotides: 8. Germline values: CDR1 SQVTM, CDR2 ANQGSEA. The CDR3 loop spans 16 amino acids.

This clonotype was observed many times. The chain combines TRBV20-1 with TRBJ2-7; TRBD2 matches 13 bases. Germline CDR1 DFQATT, CDR2 SNEGSKA (reference sequence). With V trimmed by 3 bases and J by 0 bases, 5 bases remained unmatched. The CDR3 is made up of 16 amino acids. Here the CDR3 reads CSASGLAGVHSYEQYF. In DNA form, the CDR3 reads TGCAGTGCTAGTGGACTAGCGGGAGTCCACTCCTACGAGCAGTACTTC.

The table lists this clonotype with many counts. The V and J genes are TRBV12-3 or TRBV12-4 and TRBJ2-7; D is unresolved. CDR3 length: 13 residues. V lost 6 bases to trimming and J lost 1 base, with 10 bases between them. As DNA, the CDR3 is TGTGCCAGCAGCTCTTCCGGATCCTACGAGCAGTACTTC. Translation gives CASSSSGSYEQYF.

V usage is TRBV19 and J usage is TRBJ2-6; D is possibly TRBD2 (5 bases). The V gene's germline CDR1 is LNHDA and CDR2 SQIVND (reference sequence). This CDR3 contains 16 residues. V was pared by 3 bases and J by 1 base, with 10 bases between. The CDR3: CASSISGGSGANVLTF. CDR3 coding DNA: TGTGCCAGTAGTATTAGTGGAGGATCTGGGGCCAACGTCCTGACTTTC.

There are many counts of this clonotype. The chain is built from TRBV11-2 and TRBJ2-2; D is undetermined. V was clipped by 7 bases and J by 1 base, with 7 bases between them. Per germline, CDR1 SGHAT and CDR2 FQNNGV. The CDR3 is 13 residues long. The DNA of the CDR3 is TGTGCCAGCAACAGACTGAACACCGGGGAGCTGTTTTTT. This codes for CASNRLNTGELFF.

In regard to this clonotype: Since a much larger clone is just one base distant, this may be a read error. J is TRBJ2-7 and V is TRBV28; D is ambiguous. Germline CDR1 and CDR2: MDHEN and SYDVKM. The CDR3 runs 11 residues. CDR3 residues: CVSSQLYEQYF. CDR3 DNA sequence: TGTGTCAGCAGTCAACTCTACGAGCAGTACTTC.

The table lists this clonotype with a few counts. The chain links TRBV6-2 or TRBV6-3 to TRBJ2-1, with D perhaps matching TRBD1 (6 bases). The V end lost 4 bases, the J end lost 6 bases, and 13 bases lay between the germline ends. Germline V gives CDR1 MNHEY, CDR2 SVGEGT. The CDR3 contains 14 residues. CDR3 DNA: TGTGCCAGCAGTTCCTTGACAGGCCGCAATGAGCAGTTCTTC. This encodes CASSSLTGRNEQFF.

This clonotype was observed a handful of times. The CDR3 DNA sequence: TGTGCCAGCAATAAGGACAGGGGTCGGGGTGAAAAACTGTTTTTT. This gives the protein CASNKDRGRGEKLFF. The chain carries TRBV6-1 and TRBJ1-4, with 9 positions matching TRBD1. The V and J ends lost 7 bases and 7 bases, in that order; junction bases with no gene match: 10. Germline V gives CDR1 MNHNS, CDR2 SASEGT. This CDR3 has 15 residues.

This clonotype was counted many times. V usage is TRBV3-1 and J usage is TRBJ1-2; D remains ambiguous. CDR1 and CDR2 (germline): LGHDT, YNNKEL (reference sequence). This CDR3 contains 13 residues. With 6 bases removed from V and 0 bases from J, the gap between germline ends came to 8 bases. CDR3 amino acids: CASSVGSNYGYTF. For the CDR3, the DNA is TGTGCCAGCAGTGTTGGGTCTAACTATGGCTACACCTTC.

In this sample, this clonotype turned up many times. The V and J genes are TRBV3-1 and TRBJ2-1, with 8 nucleotides matching TRBD2. The CDR3 is made up of 14 amino acids. The germline gives CDR1 LGHDT, CDR2 YNNKEL (reference sequence). Trimming cost V 4 bases and J 3 bases; bases outside gene matches: 2. The chain's CDR3 is CASSRSGDYNEQFF. CDR3 DNA: TGTGCCAGCAGCCGTAGCGGGGACTACAATGAGCAGTTCTTC.